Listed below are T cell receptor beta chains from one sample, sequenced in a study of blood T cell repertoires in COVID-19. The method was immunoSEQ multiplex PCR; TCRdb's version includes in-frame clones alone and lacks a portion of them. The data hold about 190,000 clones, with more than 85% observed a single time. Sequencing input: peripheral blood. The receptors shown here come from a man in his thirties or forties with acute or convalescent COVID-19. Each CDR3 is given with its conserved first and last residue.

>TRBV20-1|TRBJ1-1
CSARGLEAFF
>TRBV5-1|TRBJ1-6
CASSPGQGTRNSPLHF
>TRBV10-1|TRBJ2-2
CASSQSLTGELFF
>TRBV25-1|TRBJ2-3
CAMTGVADTQYF
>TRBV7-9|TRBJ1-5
CASSPGLGTSNQPQHF
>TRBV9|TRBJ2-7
CASSRPGSYEQYF
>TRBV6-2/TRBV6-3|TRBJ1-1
CASSHREWTEAFF
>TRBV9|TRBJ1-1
CASSPKGGVNTEAFF
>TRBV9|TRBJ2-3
CASSTSGLWSDTQYF
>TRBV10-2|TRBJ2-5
CASRDTGAPGAQYF
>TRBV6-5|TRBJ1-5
CASSYNQGLSNQPQHF
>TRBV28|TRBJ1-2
CASSSPRGQGVYGYTF
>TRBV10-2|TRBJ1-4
CASSWGATNEKLFF
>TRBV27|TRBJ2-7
CASTPLAGEGEQYF